This is a list of T cell receptor beta chains from one sample in a study of blood T cell repertoires in COVID-19. The repertoire was sequenced with immunoSEQ multiplex PCR; TCRdb's copy has only in-frame clones and lacks some. The table includes around 250,000 clones, approximately 80% detected once. Sequences were obtained from peripheral blood. Receptors were obtained from a woman aged 18-30 years with acute or convalescent COVID-19. Both conserved end residues are part of each CDR3. The order of the fields is clone size, V gene, D gene, J gene, CDR3 protein, CDR3 DNA. D genes are given only for firm matches. Only some rows state a clone size, as once, few, many or a class for expanded clones.

.	TRBV21-1	.	TRBJ1-2	CASSKRSAGTGRGYTF	TGTGCCAGCAGCAAACGGTCAGCGGGTACAGGACGAGGCTACACCTTC
.	TRBV11-2	TRBD2	TRBJ2-1	CASSPWEGLAGNEQFF	TGTGCCAGCAGCCCCTGGGAAGGGCTAGCGGGCAATGAGCAGTTCTTC
.	TRBV19	.	TRBJ1-2	CASSILLPAGSYGYTF	TGTGCCAGTAGTATACTCCTACCGGCGGGGAGCTATGGCTACACCTTC
.	TRBV3-1/TRBV3-2	.	TRBJ2-7	CASSQRTLSYEQYF	TGTGCCAGCAGCCAGCGGACTCTCTCCTACGAGCAGTACTTC
.	TRBV11-2	TRBD2	TRBJ2-3	CASSLTSGLTDTQYF	TGTGCCAGCAGCCTTACTAGCGGACTCACAGATACGCAGTATTTT
few	TRBV27	TRBD1	TRBJ1-4	CASSLSFPGGIEKLFF	TGTGCCAGCAGTTTATCGTTTCCAGGGGGCATTGAAAAACTGTTTTTT
.	TRBV28	.	TRBJ1-5	CASSPGYSSGPQHF	TGTGCCAGCAGCCCAGGGTACTCCTCCGGGCCCCAGCATTTT
.	TRBV5-1	.	TRBJ1-6	CASSLANGYSPLHF	TGCGCCAGCAGCTTGGCCAACGGGTACTCACCCCTCCACTTT
.	TRBV5-5	.	TRBJ2-3	CASGLRDITTDTQYF	TGTGCCAGCGGTTTACGGGACATTACGACAGATACGCAGTATTTT
.	TRBV18	TRBD1	TRBJ2-1	CASSPGQGYNEQFF	TGTGCCAGCTCGCCTGGACAGGGGTACAATGAGCAGTTCTTC
.	TRBV6-5	.	TRBJ2-1	CASSPGTSYNEQFF	TGTGCCAGCAGTCCCGGGACTTCATACAATGAGCAGTTCTTC
.	TRBV7-2	TRBD1	TRBJ2-3	CASSLDGRGLTDTQYF	TGTGCCAGCAGCTTAGACGGCAGGGGGCTGACAGATACGCAGTATTTT
.	TRBV12-3/TRBV12-4	.	TRBJ2-1	CASSLDRYNEQFF	TGTGCCAGCAGCCTCGACAGGTACAATGAGCAGTTCTTC
.	TRBV6-2/TRBV6-3	TRBD2	TRBJ2-3	CASSTPREGDTQYF	TGTGCCAGCAGCACCCCAAGGGAGGGAGATACGCAGTATTTT
.	TRBV30	.	TRBJ1-5	CAWSVSGAQHF	TGTGCCTGGAGTGTATCGGGGGCCCAGCATTTT
.	TRBV29-1	TRBD1	TRBJ1-5	CSVNRQGLGGPQHF	TGCAGCGTAAACCGACAGGGGCTCGGGGGGCCCCAGCATTTT
once	TRBV27	TRBD2	TRBJ2-5	CASSLGRGLTSGYQETQYF	TGTGCCAGCAGTTTAGGTCGGGGGTTAACTAGCGGGTACCAAGAGACCCAGTACTTC
few	TRBV25-1	TRBD1	TRBJ2-7	CASSDPGQGISNEQYF	TGTGCCAGCAGTGACCCGGGACAGGGGATTAGCAACGAGCAGTACTTC
many	TRBV6-4	TRBD2	TRBJ2-1	CASSDSGASGSSEQFF	TGTGCCAGCAGTGACTCTGGGGCTAGCGGGAGTTCTGAGCAGTTCTTC
.	TRBV10-3	TRBD1	TRBJ2-3	CAISHPGQGKADTQYF	TGTGCCATCAGTCACCCGGGACAGGGGAAAGCAGATACGCAGTATTTT
.	TRBV19	TRBD1	TRBJ1-5	CASSIYRGSNQPQHF	TGTGCCAGTAGTATATACAGGGGGTCGAATCAGCCCCAGCATTTT
.	TRBV28	.	TRBJ1-1	CASIRTDLGTEAFF	TGTGCCAGCATCCGGACAGATTTGGGCACTGAAGCTTTCTTT
.	TRBV18	TRBD1	TRBJ2-5	CASSLTGGSNQETQYF	TGTGCCAGCTCATTGACAGGGGGCTCAAACCAAGAGACCCAGTACTTC
.	TRBV6-2/TRBV6-3	TRBD2	TRBJ2-1	CASSYLRTSGSGRNEQFF	TGTGCCAGCAGTTACTTAAGGACTAGCGGGAGTGGGAGGAATGAGCAGTTCTTC
.	TRBV5-6	TRBD2	TRBJ2-1	CASSLAGVVYNEQFF	TGTGCCAGCAGCTTAGCGGGAGTGGTCTACAATGAGCAGTTCTTC
.	TRBV3-1/TRBV3-2	TRBD2	TRBJ2-7	CASSQSSGNYEQYF	TGTGCCAGCAGCCAATCAAGCGGGAACTACGAGCAGTACTTC
.	TRBV6-6	.	TRBJ1-3	CASSRGGAGNTIYF	TGTGCCAGCAGTCGGGGGGGAGCTGGAAACACCATATATTTT
.	TRBV27	TRBD2	TRBJ2-7	CASSLSGTSYEQYF	TGTGCCAGCAGTTTATCCGGGACTAGCTACGAGCAGTACTTC
.	TRBV14	TRBD1	TRBJ2-7	CASSRRVTGGGEQYF	TGTGCCAGCAGCCGGCGGGTCACAGGGGGAGGCGAGCAGTACTTC
few	TRBV15	.	TRBJ1-2	CATSRDRVRGHGYTF	TGTGCCACCAGCAGAGATCGAGTCAGGGGCCATGGCTACACCTTC
.	TRBV7-2	.	TRBJ2-1	CASSPTGNSYNEQFF	TGTGCCAGCAGCCCTACGGGGAACTCCTACAATGAGCAGTTCTTC
.	TRBV6-5	TRBD1	TRBJ2-7	CASSHTGGYEQYF	TGTGCCAGCAGTCATACAGGGGGTTACGAGCAGTACTTC
.	TRBV3-1/TRBV3-2	.	TRBJ2-1	CASSQGIVGTRNNEQFF	TGTGCCAGCAGCCAAGGTATAGTGGGAACTAGAAACAATGAGCAGTTCTTC
.	TRBV14	TRBD1	TRBJ2-3	CASSQFDTGGVDTQYF	TGTGCCAGCAGCCAATTTGACACAGGGGGTGTAGATACGCAGTATTTT
.	TRBV7-2	TRBD1	TRBJ2-7	CASSSMGTGAYEQYF	TGTGCCAGCAGCTCGATGGGGACAGGGGCCTACGAGCAGTACTTC
.	TRBV7-2	.	TRBJ2-2	CASSLLGAGELFF	TGTGCCAGCAGCTTACTCGGTGCCGGGGAGCTGTTTTTT
.	TRBV7-9	.	TRBJ2-1	CASRRSGSSYNEQFF	TGTGCCAGCAGACGTAGCGGCAGCTCCTACAATGAGCAGTTCTTC
.	TRBV5-1	.	TRBJ2-5	CASSLVGEGEETQYF	TGCGCCAGCAGCTTGGTTGGCGAGGGTGAAGAGACCCAGTACTTC
.	TRBV11-2	.	TRBJ1-5	CASSLGDIPNQPQHF	TGTGCCAGCAGCTTAGGGGACATCCCAAATCAGCCCCAGCATTTT
few	TRBV10-3	.	TRBJ1-2	CAISGFLVGGYGYTF	TGTGCCATCAGTGGATTCCTCGTAGGGGGCTATGGCTACACCTTC
.	TRBV3-1/TRBV3-2	.	TRBJ1-1	CASRNRDTMNTEAFF	TGTGCCAGCAGGAACCGGGACACTATGAACACTGAAGCTTTCTTT
.	TRBV20-1	.	TRBJ2-1	CSATNNEQFF	TGCAGTGCTACCAACAATGAGCAGTTCTTC